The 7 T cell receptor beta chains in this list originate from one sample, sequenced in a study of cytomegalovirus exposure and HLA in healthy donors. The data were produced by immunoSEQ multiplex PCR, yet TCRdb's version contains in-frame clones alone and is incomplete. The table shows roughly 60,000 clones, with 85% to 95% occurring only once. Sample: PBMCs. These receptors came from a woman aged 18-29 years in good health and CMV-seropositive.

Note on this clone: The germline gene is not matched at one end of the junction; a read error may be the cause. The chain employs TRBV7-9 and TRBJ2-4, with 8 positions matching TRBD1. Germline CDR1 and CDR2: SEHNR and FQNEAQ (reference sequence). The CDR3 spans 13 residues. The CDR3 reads CASSLGTGGRRNF. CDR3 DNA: TGTGCCAGCAGCTTGGGGACAGGTGGGAGGAGGAACTTC.

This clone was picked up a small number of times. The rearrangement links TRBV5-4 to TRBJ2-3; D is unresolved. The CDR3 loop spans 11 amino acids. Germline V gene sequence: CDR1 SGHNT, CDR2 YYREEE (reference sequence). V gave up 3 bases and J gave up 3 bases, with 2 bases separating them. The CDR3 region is CASSSTDTQYF. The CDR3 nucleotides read TGTGCCAGCAGCTCGACAGATACGCAGTATTTT.

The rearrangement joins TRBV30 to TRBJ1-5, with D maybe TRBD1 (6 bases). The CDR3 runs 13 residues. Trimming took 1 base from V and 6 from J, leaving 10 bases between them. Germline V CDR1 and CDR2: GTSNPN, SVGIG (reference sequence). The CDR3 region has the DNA TGTGCCTGGAGTGGGACAGAGGTTCAGCCCCAGCATTTT. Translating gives CAWSGTEVQPQHF.

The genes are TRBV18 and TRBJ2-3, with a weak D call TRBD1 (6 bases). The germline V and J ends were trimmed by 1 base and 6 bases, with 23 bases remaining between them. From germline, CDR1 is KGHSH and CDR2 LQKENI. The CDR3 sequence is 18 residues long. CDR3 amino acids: CASSPRVGGQPTYDTQYF. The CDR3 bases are TGTGCCAGCTCACCACGAGTCGGCGGACAGCCCACCTATGATACGCAGTATTTT.

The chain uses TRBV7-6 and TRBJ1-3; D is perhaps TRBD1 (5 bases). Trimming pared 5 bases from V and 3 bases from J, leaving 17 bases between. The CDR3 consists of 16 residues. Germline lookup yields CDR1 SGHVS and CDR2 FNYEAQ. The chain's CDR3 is CASSPGQGLGGNTIYF. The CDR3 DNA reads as TGTGCCAGCAGCCCAGGGCAGGGATTAGGTGGAAACACCATATATTTT.

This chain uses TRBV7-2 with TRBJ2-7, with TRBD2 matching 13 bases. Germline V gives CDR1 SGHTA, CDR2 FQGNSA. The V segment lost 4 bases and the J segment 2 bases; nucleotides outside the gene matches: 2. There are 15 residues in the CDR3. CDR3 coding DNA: TGTGCCAGCAGCTCCGGACTAGCGGGGGCCTACGAGCAGTACTTC. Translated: CASSSGLAGAYEQYF.

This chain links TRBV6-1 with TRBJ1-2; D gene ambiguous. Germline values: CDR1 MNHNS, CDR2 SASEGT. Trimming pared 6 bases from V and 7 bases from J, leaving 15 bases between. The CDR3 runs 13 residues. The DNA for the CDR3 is TGTGCCAGCAGCGGAGAGATTCGGGGTGGCTACACCTTC. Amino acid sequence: CASSGEIRGGYTF.